These 20 T cell receptor beta chains share one sample of origin, sequenced in a study of radiation and T cells in renal cell carcinoma. Using immunoSEQ multiplex PCR, the repertoire was profiled, and TCRdb retains in-frame clones only, with some absent. The table includes some 95,000 clones, 86% detected once. Described time point: baseline pretreatment blood. The sample's treatment: 15 Gy SBRT to primary tumor, nephrectomy 4 weeks later. The specimen was blood, collected from a patient whose treatment included radiotherapy and nephrectomy. The origin of the receptors is a man aged 45-65 years with renal cell carcinoma.

The chain combines TRBV28 with TRBJ2-7, with 7 nucleotides matching TRBD1. Germline values: CDR1 MDHEN, CDR2 SYDVKM. The CDR3 contains 12 residues. The J segment lost 7 bases and the V segment lost 8 bases, leaving 8 bases of the junction unmatched. CDR3 protein: CASRQGRKEQYF. DNA for the CDR3: TGTGCCAGCCGACAGGGACGTAAAGAGCAGTACTTC. The variable domain in full, completed from reference TRBV28 and TRBJ2-7, reads DVKVTQSSRYLVKRTGEKVFLECVQDMDHENMFWYRQDPGLGLRLIYFSYDVKMKEKGDIPEGYSVSREKKERFSLILESASTNQTSMYLCASRQGRKEQYFGPGTRLTVT.

This chain links TRBV19 with TRBJ2-7, with D unclear. Between the trimmed V and J ends, which lost 3 bases and 3 bases, there was a span of 6 bases. CDR1 and CDR2 from the germline V gene are LNHDA and SQIVND (reference sequence). The CDR3 runs to 12 residues. The CDR3, as DNA: TGTGCCAGTAGTATCCCGTACTACGAGCAGTACTTC. Its protein is CASSIPYYEQYF.

The gene calls are TRBV5-6 and TRBJ2-1; TRBD2 aligns across 13 bases. The CDR3 runs 15 residues. Germline CDR1 is SGHDT and CDR2 is YYEEEE. With V trimmed by 0 bases and J by 10 bases, 4 bases remained unmatched. CDR3 residues: CASSLGLAGGLEQFF. The CDR3 DNA follows: TGTGCCAGCAGCTTGGGACTAGCGGGAGGTTTGGAGCAGTTCTTC.

The table lists this clone with a few counts. The rearrangement uses TRBV4-1 and TRBJ2-1; D may be TRBD2 (6 bases). CDR1 and CDR2 from the germline V gene are MGHRA and YSYEKL. The CDR3 is 17 residues long. The V end lost 2 bases, the J end lost 3 bases, and 17 bases lay between the germline ends. The DNA for the CDR3 is TGCGCCAGCAGCCAAAAAGGTGGGGAGGCCCTCTACAATGAGCAGTTCTTC. Protein sequence: CASSQKGGEALYNEQFF.

V usage is TRBV9 and J usage is TRBJ2-5; 7 nucleotides agree with TRBD2. The CDR3 runs 15 residues. Looked up from germline, CDR1 is SGDLS and CDR2 is YYNGEE. With V trimmed by 3 bases and J by 5 bases, 10 bases remained unmatched. The DNA for the CDR3 is TGTGCCAGCAGCGCTATAGAGGGAGGGTCTGAGACCCAGTACTTC. Amino acid sequence: CASSAIEGGSETQYF.

The rearrangement links TRBV29-1 to TRBJ2-7; 9 bases are shared with TRBD1. The CDR3 length is 13 residues. J was trimmed by 5 bases and V by 7 bases; bases with no gene match: 9. Per germline, CDR1 SQVTM and CDR2 ANQGSEA. The CDR3 spells CSGGSGTGNEQYF. The CDR3 DNA sequence: TGCAGCGGGGGATCCGGGACAGGGAACGAGCAGTACTTC.

J is TRBJ2-3 and V is TRBV5-6; the D is unclear. Trimming shortened V by 4 bases and J by 6 bases, and 9 bases separated the two germline ends. Germline loops: CDR1 SGHDT, CDR2 YYEEEE. The CDR3 is 12 amino acids. This CDR3 is CASSREADTQYF. Here the CDR3 DNA reads TGTGCCAGCAGCCGCGAGGCCGATACGCAGTATTTT.

This chain joins TRBV6-1 and TRBJ2-5; 8 bases fit TRBD1. Germline V gene data show CDR1 as MNHNS and CDR2 as SASEGT. Germline trimming cut 7 bases from V and 4 bases from J; bases unmatched to any gene: 5. This CDR3 is built from 13 residues. CDR3 protein: CASNGQGVETQYF. The CDR3 DNA is TGTGCCAGCAACGGACAGGGTGTAGAGACCCAGTACTTC.

The V and J genes are TRBV6-6 and TRBJ2-7; D is uncertain. The CDR3 is 12 residues long. The V end lost 2 bases, the J end lost 6 bases, and 8 bases lay between the germline ends. Germline CDR1 is MNHNY and CDR2 is SVGAGI (reference sequence). CDR3 in amino acids: CASSYTTGEQYF. In DNA, the CDR3 is TGTGCCAGCAGTTACACTACCGGCGAGCAGTACTTC.

The genes are TRBV7-2 and TRBJ1-4; a possible D gene is TRBD1 (6 bases). V was clipped by 5 bases and J by 7 bases, with 29 bases between them. The germline V gene has CDR1 SGHTA and CDR2 FQGNSA. CDR3 length: 19 amino acids. The CDR3 protein is CASSPRLPRDIGHGEKLFF. The CDR3 coding sequence is TGTGCCAGCAGCCCCCGTCTACCCCGGGACATTGGGCATGGTGAAAAACTGTTTTTT. Combining the CDR3 with reference TRBV7-2 and TRBJ1-4 gives the whole variable domain GAGVSQSPSNKVTEKGKDVELRCDPISGHTALYWYRQSLGQGLEFLIYFQGNSAPDKSGLPSDRFSAERTGGSVSTLTIQRTQQEDSAVYLCASSPRLPRDIGHGEKLFFGSGTQLSVL.

The rearrangement joins TRBV19 to TRBJ2-1, with unresolved D. The CDR3 has 15 amino acids. The V gene lost 3 bases and the J gene lost 5 bases, with 14 bases spanning the gap. Per the germline V gene, CDR1 is LNHDA and CDR2 is SQIVND (reference sequence). In DNA form, the CDR3 reads TGTGCCAGTAGTATGTTTTTTGGCCCAGACAATGAGCAGTTCTTC. Encoded protein: CASSMFFGPDNEQFF. Full variable domain (rest looked up from reference TRBV19 and TRBJ2-1): DGGITQSPKYLFRKEGQNVTLSCEQNLNHDAMYWYRQDPGQGLRLIYYSQIVNDFQKGDIAEGYSVSREKKESFPLTVTSAQKNPTAFYLCASSMFFGPDNEQFFGPGTRLTVL.

The chain couples TRBV5-8 to TRBJ2-7, with D possibly TRBD2 on 5 matching bases. CDR1 is SGHTS, CDR2 YDEGEE, per germline. The CDR3 loop spans 12 amino acids. Between the trimmed V and J ends, which lost 9 bases and 1 base, there was a span of 11 bases. CDR3 nucleotide sequence: TGTGCCACCCCGCGGGCGTCCTACGAGCAGTACTTC. Residues: CATPRASYEQYF.

This chain joins TRBV4-3 and TRBJ2-2; TRBD2 matches at 13 bases. J lost 4 bases, V lost 2 bases, and 10 bases had no gene match. Germline lookup yields CDR1 LGHNA and CDR2 YSLEER. CDR3 size: 19 residues. The CDR3 DNA follows: TGCGCCAGCAGCCAATCCCCGACTAGCGGGGGGAGGAGCACCGGGGAGCTGTTTTTT. The encoded protein is CASSQSPTSGGRSTGELFF.

This clone was counted once. The V call is TRBV5-1, the J call TRBJ2-2; possible D gene TRBD1, 5 bases. Trimming removed 1 base from V and 0 bases from J, with 10 bases in between. The CDR3 extends over 16 amino acids. The V gene's germline CDR1 is SGHRS and CDR2 YFSETQ. DNA for the CDR3: TGCGCCAGCAGCTTGTCGACAGCTTCGAACACCGGGGAGCTGTTTTTT. Amino acids: CASSLSTASNTGELFF.

This clone was seen once. V is TRBV5-4 and J is TRBJ2-7; tentative D call: TRBD2 (6 bases). Trimming stripped 2 bases from V and 7 bases from J, with 16 bases between. This CDR3 has 14 residues. Germline values: CDR1 SGHNT, CDR2 YYREEE (reference sequence). CDR3 loop: CASSLDRRDLEQYF. The CDR3 bases are TGTGCCAGCAGCTTAGATCGAAGGGACTTGGAGCAGTACTTC.

V gene TRBV27 combines with J gene TRBJ2-7; D gene unclear. The ends were cut back, 5 bases at V and 3 bases at J, with 11 bases in the middle. The CDR3 is 13 residues long. Germline CDR1 is MNHEY and CDR2 is SMNVEV (reference sequence). The CDR3 region is CASSLYPLYEQYF. The CDR3 DNA reads TGTGCCAGCAGTCTCTACCCCCTCTACGAGCAGTACTTC.

The J gene is TRBJ2-7, the V gene TRBV27; D possibly corresponds to TRBD2 (6 bases). Between the trimmed V and J ends, which lost 8 bases and 0 bases, there was a span of 14 bases. CDR1 is MNHEY, CDR2 SMNVEV, per germline (reference sequence). CDR3 length equals 14 residues. DNA for the CDR3: TGTGCCAGCGGGACTCAGGGCTCCTCCTACGAGCAGTACTTC. Translating gives CASGTQGSSYEQYF.

The gene calls are TRBV10-3 and TRBJ2-5, with D possibly being TRBD2 (5 bases). The CDR3 totals 12 residues. V lost 6 bases, J lost 0 bases, and 5 bases lay in between. The germline V gene has CDR1 ENHRY and CDR2 SYGVKD. CDR3 in amino acids: CAIREDQETQYF. DNA for the CDR3: TGTGCCATCAGGGAGGACCAAGAGACCCAGTACTTC.

The count of this clone is one. V is TRBV29-1 and J is TRBJ2-7, with 7 bases lining up with TRBD2. The CDR3 has 13 residues. Germline values: CDR1 SQVTM, CDR2 ANQGSEA. Unmatched junction bases numbered 6, after V lost 7 bases and J lost 0 bases. The CDR3 protein is CSGALANSYEQYF. The CDR3 nucleotides read TGCAGCGGCGCACTAGCGAACTCCTACGAGCAGTACTTC.

This clone was observed a handful of times. The chain uses TRBV19 and TRBJ1-2; D not resolved. Trimming took off 4 bases at V and 4 bases at J, with 16 bases between the two ends. The CDR3 spans 15 residues. Germline values: CDR1 LNHDA, CDR2 SQIVND (reference sequence). The CDR3 DNA reads as TGTGCCAGTAGTACCACAGTGGGAGTATCCTATGGCTACACCTTC. Its translation: CASSTTVGVSYGYTF.